This T cell receptor (beta chain) was recovered during a study of shared clonotypes between healthy human individuals. General study findings and limits: Sequencing depth was expected to affect clonotype sharing among donors.

Of note for this clone: Antigen: not known.

The method was immunoSEQ multiplex PCR; TCRdb's version includes in-frame clones alone and lacks a portion of them. The sample yields about 1.1 million clones, about 80% seen once. The germline V gene has CDR1 LNHDA and CDR2 SQIVND (reference sequence). The V and J ends lost 4 bases and 5 bases, in that order; junction bases with no gene match: 3. CDR3 length: 13 residues. The TCR originated in a man aged 18 to 29 in good health. Some clones in this sample may be carry-over from other donors' samples. This sequence joins TRBV19 and TRBJ1-2; TRBD1 matches at 8 bases. Sequencing was done on a sample of memory CD4+ T cells from PBMCs. Described subset: CD45RA-negative fraction. The CDR3: CASSTGGVYGYTF. In DNA, the CDR3 is TGTGCCAGTAGTACAGGGGGCGTTTATGGCTACACCTTC.